The clone carrying this TCR beta chain was found many times. These data originate in a study of spatial heterogeneity in lung cancer. The J segment lost 1 base and the V segment lost 0 bases, leaving 4 bases of the junction unmatched. Germline-derived CDR1 and CDR2 are SGHKS and YYEKEE (reference sequence). This CDR3 spans 17 amino acids. Single TCR cDNA molecules each had their own unique molecular identifier. MiXCR, run by TCRdb on the 5' RACE reads, gives a single entry per CDR3 protein. Here the sample spans several thousand distinct CDR3 sequences, around 16% being singletons. The time point was: sample taken at primary tumor resection. The donors, roughly 70 patients with untreated early-stage non-small cell lung cancer, provided the samples. Unsorted whole RNA samples from tumor, nontumor lung or frozen PBMC were sequenced.

The sequencing here drew on normal lung tissue next to the tumor, taken at surgery. The chain carries TRBV5-5 and TRBJ1-1, with 12 positions matching TRBD1. The TCR sequence derives from a male donor with early-stage non-small cell lung cancer. This chain's CDR3 is CASSLAWGQGANTEAFF. DNA of the CDR3: TGTGCCAGCAGCTTGGCCTGGGGACAGGGGGCGAACACTGAAGCTTTCTTT. Filled out from reference TRBV5-5 and TRBJ1-1, the complete variable domain reads DAGVTQSPTHLIKTRGQQVTLRCSPISGHKSVSWYQQVLGQGPQFIFQYYEKEERGRGNFPDRFSARQFPNYSSELNVNALLLGDSALYLCASSLAWGQGANTEAFFGQGTRLTVV.